What follows are 21 T cell receptor beta chains derived from one specimen sequenced in a study of breast tumors, draining lymph nodes, adjacent tissues. The lymph nodes were axillary draining lymph nodes from breast cancer patients. TCRdb reanalysed the multiplex PCR reads using MiXCR and keeps one entry per CDR3 protein. The table shows 150,000 to 200,000 distinct CDR3 sequences, with around 33% occurring only once. Sequences were obtained from axillary lymph node tissue. These receptors came from a female donor with breast cancer. Some clones in this sample may be carry-over from other donors' samples.

As for this clonotype: In this CDR3 the conserved last residue, phenylalanine or tryptophan, is missing, so a read error is likely. The limits of the CDR3 on the DNA are not certain, so only TCRdb's listed CDR3 is given. This chain joins TRBV7-3 and TRBJ1-4. Per the germline V gene, CDR1 is SGHTA and CDR2 is FQGTGA. The CDR3 region is 14 residues in length, termini included. CDR3: CASSLTSAGGHDDS.

Turning to this clonotype: One end of the junction does not line up with germline, which may come from a read error. V usage is TRBV6-5 and J usage is TRBJ1-4; possible D gene TRBD1, 5 bases. The V gene's germline CDR1 is MNHEY and CDR2 SVGAGI. The CDR3 covers 15 residues. The CDR3 protein is CASSDSVAGREKLFF. As DNA, the CDR3 is TGTGCCAGCAGTGACTCTGTAGCAGGGCGGGAAAAACTGTTTTTT.

This clonotype came up many times. J is TRBJ2-3 and V is TRBV7-3, with D perhaps given as TRBD1 or TRBD2 (5 bases each). In germline, CDR1 is SGHTA, CDR2 FQGTGA. The V gene lost 5 bases and the J gene lost 3 bases, with 15 bases spanning the gap. This CDR3 has 15 residues. The CDR3 here is CASSPSGGLTDTQYF. CDR3 bases: TGTGCCAGCAGCCCGAGTGGGGGATTGACAGATACGCAGTATTTT.

In the case of this clonotype: A much larger clone differs by one base, so this may be a read error. This chain uses TRBV5-5 with TRBJ1-4, with TRBD1 as a possible D gene (5 bases). The CDR3 spans 17 residues. CDR1 and CDR2 (germline): SGHKS, YYEKEE (reference sequence). The CDR3 nucleotides read TGTGCCAGCAGCTTGGCCCCGCCGACAGCCCCCCGGGAAAAACCGTTTTTT. Its protein product is CASSLAPPTAPREKPFF.

The chain couples TRBV7-8 to TRBJ2-1; 7 bases are shared with TRBD2. Germline loops: CDR1 SGHVS, CDR2 FQNEAQ. The V segment lost 4 bases and the J segment 3 bases; nucleotides outside the gene matches: 15. CDR3 length: 18 amino acids. Written as DNA, the CDR3 is TGTGCCAGCAGCTCGACTAGCATGAAGACTAGCTTCTACAATGAGCAGTTCTTC. Translated: CASSSTSMKTSFYNEQFF.

This clonotype was detected ten times or more. This chain joins TRBV7-6 and TRBJ2-3; D remains ambiguous. V was cut by 5 bases and J by 5 bases, with 17 bases left in between. This CDR3 region has 15 residues. CDR1 and CDR2 from the germline V gene are SGHVS and FNYEAQ. DNA of the CDR3: TGTGCCAGCAGCGAACGGGTTGGGTCCCAAGATACGCAGTATTTT. It translates to CASSERVGSQDTQYF. Full variable domain (rest looked up from reference TRBV7-6 and TRBJ2-3): GAGVSQSPRYKVTKRGQDVALRCDPISGHVSLYWYRQALGQGPEFLTYFNYEAQQDKSGLPNDRFSAERPEGSISTLTIQRTEQRDSAMYRCASSERVGSQDTQYFGPGTRLTVL.

This clonotype has a count of ten or more. One base away lies a much larger clone, so this may be a sequencing read error. The chain has TRBV9 and TRBJ1-6; D is undetermined. The CDR3 length is 15 residues. Looked up from germline, CDR1 is SGDLS and CDR2 is YYNGEE. CDR3 nucleotide sequence: TGTGCCAGCAGCGTAGGGCAGCTCGGTAATTCACCCCCCCACTTT. The encoded protein is CASSVGQLGNSPPHF.

Ten or more counts support this clonotype. V and J are TRBV4-3 and TRBJ2-1; no firm D call. The germline CDR1 and CDR2 sequences are LGHNA and YSLEER. V was pared by 1 base and J by 0 bases, with 7 bases between. This CDR3 region has 15 residues. CDR3 sequence (DNA): TGCGCCAGCAGCCAAGTTCTCCTCTCCTACAATGAGCAGTTCTTC. Its translation: CASSQVLLSYNEQFF.

At least ten counts were recorded for this clonotype. This chain connects TRBV4-1 to TRBJ2-2; a weak D match, TRBD2 (6 bases). The germline V and J ends were trimmed by 1 base and 6 bases, with 15 bases remaining between them. Germline CDR1 reads MGHRA; CDR2 reads YSYEKL. The CDR3 is made up of 16 amino acids. As DNA, the CDR3 is TGCGCCAGCAGCCAAGTCTGGGGCGGGGTTGCCGGGGAGCTGTTTTTT. Translating gives CASSQVWGGVAGELFF.

V is TRBV15 and J is TRBJ2-1; 8 positions match TRBD2. The CDR3 loop spans 16 amino acids. From germline, CDR1 is LNHNV and CDR2 YYDKDF (reference sequence). Trimming removed 0 bases from V and 6 bases from J; junction bases left unmatched: 7. CDR3: CATSREGSGVGNEQFF. Written as DNA, the CDR3 is TGTGCCACCAGCAGAGAAGGTAGCGGGGTGGGCAATGAGCAGTTCTTC.

This clonotype has at least ten counts. The gene calls are TRBV5-5 and TRBJ2-5, with a tentative D call TRBD1 (6 bases). The germline CDR1 and CDR2 sequences are SGHKS and YYEKEE (reference sequence). Trimming left V 4 bases short and J 6 bases short, with 19 bases between. The CDR3 spans 15 residues. The CDR3 bases are TGTGCCAGCAGCCTACAGGCGGACAGCTCACAGACCCAGTACTTC. This translates into CASSLQADSSQTQYF.

In this sample, this clonotype turned up many times. The V gene is TRBV24-1, the J gene TRBJ2-7, with 8 bases fitting TRBD1. The CDR3 runs 16 residues. Germline V gives CDR1 KGHDR, CDR2 SFDVKD. V dropped 2 bases and J dropped 5; count of bases not matched to a gene: 10. The CDR3 sequence: CATSDSLSRGLDEQYF. CDR3 in DNA: TGTGCCACCAGTGATTCCCTTAGCAGGGGGCTTGACGAGCAGTACTTC.

The sample holds many counts of this clonotype. This chain uses TRBV20-1 with TRBJ2-7; the match to TRBD2 covers 11 bases. The CDR3 covers 15 residues. Looked up from germline, CDR1 is DFQATT and CDR2 is SNEGSKA (reference sequence). V shed 0 bases and J 4 bases; nucleotides not matched to a gene: 5. In DNA form, the CDR3 reads TGCAGTGCTAGAGACTTCACTAGCGGGAGATACGAGCAGTACTTC. Residues: CSARDFTSGRYEQYF.

This clonotype was recorded many times. The chain carries TRBV11-2 and TRBJ2-3, with 13 bases identical to TRBD2. V lost 6 bases, J lost 6 bases, and 9 bases stayed unmatched. CDR1 SGHAT and CDR2 FQNNGV come from the germline V gene. CDR3 length: 16 amino acids. The CDR3 here is CASRRTSGGRSDTQYF. The CDR3 nucleotides are TGTGCCAGCAGGAGGACTAGCGGGGGCAGGTCGGATACGCAGTATTTT.

Concerning this clonotype: This may stem from a read error, because a much larger clone lies one nucleotide away. V gene TRBV5-4 combines with J gene TRBJ2-7; 7 nucleotides align to TRBD1. The CDR3 length is 15 residues. Unmatched junction bases numbered 7, after V lost 1 base and J lost 3 bases. Germline V gene lookup returns CDR1 SGHNT and CDR2 YYREEE (reference sequence). CDR3 nucleotides: TGTGCCAGCAGCTTGATCGGGACAGCTAACTACGAGCAGTACTTC. Encoded protein: CASSLIGTANYEQYF.

In this sample, this clonotype turned up many times. The rearrangement uses TRBV18 and TRBJ2-7, with D tentatively TRBD2 (6 bases). The CDR3 consists of 14 residues. Germline-derived CDR1 and CDR2 are KGHSH and LQKENI. V was shortened by 6 bases and J by 3 bases, with 15 bases between the two germline ends. CDR3 in amino acids: CASSPRGLNYEQYF. The CDR3 coding sequence is TGTGCCAGCTCGCCAAGGGGACTTAACTACGAGCAGTACTTC.

This clonotype turned up a few times. V gene TRBV28 combines with J gene TRBJ2-2; 12 nucleotides match TRBD1. This CDR3 is built from 18 residues. Trimming cost V 7 bases and J 0 bases; bases outside gene matches: 9. Germline assignment: CDR1 MDHEN and CDR2 SYDVKM. In nucleotides, the CDR3 is TGTGCCAGCATGGGACAGGGGGCGCCTCAATCGAACACCGGGGAGCTGTTTTTT. Translated, it gives CASMGQGAPQSNTGELFF.

This clonotype has only a few counts. V and J are TRBV7-9 and TRBJ1-1; D perhaps matches TRBD1 (5 bases). The CDR3 totals 15 residues. Looked up from germline, CDR1 is SEHNR and CDR2 is FQNEAQ (reference sequence). V lost 5 bases to trimming and J lost 1 base, with 14 bases between them. CDR3 loop: CASSPGPEGNTEAFF. CDR3 DNA sequence: TGTGCCAGCAGCCCGGGACCGGAGGGGAACACTGAAGCTTTCTTT.

This clonotype was detected many times. The gene calls are TRBV4-1 and TRBJ1-2; 9 nucleotides line up with TRBD1. Looked up from germline, CDR1 is MGHRA and CDR2 is YSYEKL. This CDR3 has 15 residues. Trimming took 2 bases from V and 2 from J; bases not matched to a gene: 3. The DNA for the CDR3 is TGCGCCAGCAGCCAACCCGGACAGGGGAACTATGGCTACACCTTC. Translating it yields CASSQPGQGNYGYTF.

This clonotype was found many times. J is TRBJ2-2 and V is TRBV30, with a possible D match to TRBD2 (6 bases). The V gene's germline CDR1 is GTSNPN and CDR2 SVGIG (reference sequence). The length of the CDR3 is 13 residues. V was shortened by 3 bases and J by 3 bases, with 8 bases between the two germline ends. The CDR3 DNA reads as TGTGCCTGGAGCGCGGGACACACCGGGGAGCTGTTTTTT. Translating gives CAWSAGHTGELFF.

Regarding this clonotype: An end of the junction differs from the germline gene, which may be a read error. J is TRBJ2-3 and V is TRBV9; 13 bases match TRBD2. CDR1 and CDR2 (germline): SGDLS, YYNGEE. The CDR3 has 16 residues. Here the CDR3 reads CASSEGTSGVAGTHYF. CDR3 bases: TGTGCCAGCAGCGAGGGGACTAGCGGGGTTGCAGGTACGCATTATTTT.